The 9 T cell receptor beta chains reported below all come from one sample, sequenced in a study of technical replicates of blood from several donors. Method: immunoSEQ multiplex PCR; TCRdb's copy keeps in-frame clones and lacks some. Here the sample spans about 82,000 clones, just over 95% being singletons. The sample consisted of T cells isolated from PBMCs. Receptors originate from a human donor in good health.

The V and J genes are TRBV5-1 and TRBJ2-7; maybe TRBD1 (6 bases). The CDR3 length is 14 residues. Looked up from germline, CDR1 is SGHRS and CDR2 is YFSETQ. Trimming cost V 8 bases and J 3 bases, with 18 bases left between them. CDR3 sequence: CASSTQGGIYEQYF. The CDR3 DNA reads TGCGCCAGTTCTACACAGGGTGGTATCTACGAGCAGTACTTC.

V usage is TRBV27 and J usage is TRBJ2-3; D unclear. V gave up 3 bases and J gave up 6 bases, with 13 bases separating them. Germline lookup yields CDR1 MNHEY and CDR2 SMNVEV (reference sequence). The CDR3 covers 14 residues. The CDR3 spells CASSFQADLDTQYF. CDR3 nucleotide sequence: TGTGCCAGCAGTTTTCAGGCAGATTTGGATACGCAGTATTTT.

This clone was recorded once. The chain is built from TRBV5-1 and TRBJ2-1; the D gene is possibly TRBD1 (6 bases). The germline CDR1 and CDR2 sequences are SGHRS and YFSETQ. V was cut by 0 bases and J by 14 bases, with 15 bases left in between. CDR3 length: 13 residues. The CDR3 here is CASSLEGTREKFF. CDR3 nucleotide sequence: TGCGCCAGCAGCTTGGAAGGGACAAGGGAAAAGTTCTTC.

The rearrangement joins TRBV5-1 to TRBJ2-3; maybe TRBD1 (5 bases). This CDR3 has 14 residues. Trimming cost V 0 bases and J 2 bases, with 7 bases left between them. From germline, CDR1 is SGHRS and CDR2 YFSETQ. The CDR3 DNA follows: TGCGCCAGCAGCTTGGAGGGGTACACAGATACGCAGTATTTT. Translated, it gives CASSLEGYTDTQYF.

The rearrangement uses TRBV30 and TRBJ1-1; D call uncertain. CDR3 length: 13 amino acids. Germline CDR1 and CDR2: GTSNPN and SVGIG (reference sequence). V was shortened by 0 bases and J by 1 base, with 6 bases between the two germline ends. The CDR3 DNA is TGTGCCTGGAGTGTACATCAGAACACTGAAGCTTTCTTT. Translating gives CAWSVHQNTEAFF.

This clone has a handful of counts. The chain uses TRBV30 and TRBJ1-1, with D tentatively TRBD1 (5 bases). V was cut by 5 bases and J by 4 bases, with 11 bases left in between. The germline CDR1 and CDR2 sequences are GTSNPN and SVGIG (reference sequence). This CDR3 is 12 amino acids long. CDR3 in DNA: TGTGCCTGGGCCAGGGAGGGCACTGAAGCTTTCTTT. It encodes CAWAREGTEAFF.

The rearrangement links TRBV30 to TRBJ2-3, with 13 positions matching TRBD2. The CDR3 has 15 residues. Germline CDR1 GTSNPN, CDR2 SVGIG (reference sequence). With V trimmed by 3 bases and J by 10 bases, 10 bases remained unmatched. The CDR3 reads CAWSPGLAGPIPQYF. CDR3 nucleotides: TGTGCCTGGAGCCCGGGACTAGCGGGACCTATCCCGCAGTATTTT.

The V call is TRBV5-1, the J call TRBJ2-5; 10 nucleotides line up with TRBD2. CDR1 is SGHRS, CDR2 YFSETQ, per germline. CDR3 length: 15 amino acids. V gave up 2 bases and J gave up 4 bases; unmatched junction bases: 5. The CDR3 loop is CASSLEREGRETQYF. In DNA form, the CDR3 reads TGCGCCAGCAGCTTAGAGCGGGAGGGCCGAGAGACCCAGTACTTC.

The chain links TRBV6-5 to TRBJ2-7; 10 bases map to TRBD1. CDR1 is MNHEY and CDR2 is SVGAGI in the germline V gene. V lost 5 bases to trimming and J lost 6 bases; unmatched junction nucleotides: 10. The CDR3 runs to 15 residues. DNA for the CDR3: TGTGCCAGCAGTCCACGATTGACAGGGGGCCGCGAGCAGTACTTC. Protein product: CASSPRLTGGREQYF.